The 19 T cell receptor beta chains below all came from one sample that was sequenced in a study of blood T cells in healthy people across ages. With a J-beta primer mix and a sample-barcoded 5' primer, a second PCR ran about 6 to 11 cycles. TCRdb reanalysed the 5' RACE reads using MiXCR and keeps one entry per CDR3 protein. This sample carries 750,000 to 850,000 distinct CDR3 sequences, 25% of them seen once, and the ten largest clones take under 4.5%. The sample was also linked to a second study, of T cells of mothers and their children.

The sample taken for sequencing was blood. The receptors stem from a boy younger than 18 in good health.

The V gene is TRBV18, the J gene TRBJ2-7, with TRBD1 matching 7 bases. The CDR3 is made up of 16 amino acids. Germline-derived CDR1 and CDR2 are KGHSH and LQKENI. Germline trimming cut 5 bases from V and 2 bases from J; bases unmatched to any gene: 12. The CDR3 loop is CASSFDRVRATYEQYF. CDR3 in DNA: TGTGCCAGCTCATTTGACAGGGTTAGGGCGACCTACGAGCAGTACTTC. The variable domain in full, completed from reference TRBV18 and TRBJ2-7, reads NAGVMQNPRHLVRRRGQEARLRCSPMKGHSHVYWYRQLPEEGLKFMVYLQKENIIDESGMPKERFSAEFPKEGPSILRIQQVVRGDSAAYFCASSFDRVRATYEQYFGPGTRLTVT.

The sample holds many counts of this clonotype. The CDR3: CATSRENSPLHF. CDR3 coding DNA: TGTGCCACCAGCAGAGAAAATTCACCCCTCCACTTT. This chain links TRBV15 with TRBJ1-6; D is unclear. Germline V gene lookup returns CDR1 LNHNV and CDR2 YYDKDF (reference sequence). The V end lost 0 bases, the J end lost 7 bases, and 1 base lay between the germline ends. The CDR3 consists of 12 residues.

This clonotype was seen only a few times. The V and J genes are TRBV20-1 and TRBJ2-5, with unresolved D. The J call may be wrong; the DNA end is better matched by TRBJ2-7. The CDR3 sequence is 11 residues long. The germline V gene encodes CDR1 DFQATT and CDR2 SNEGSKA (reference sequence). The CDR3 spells CSAREHYEQYF. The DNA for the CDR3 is TGCAGTGCTAGAGAGCACTACGAGCAGTACTTC.

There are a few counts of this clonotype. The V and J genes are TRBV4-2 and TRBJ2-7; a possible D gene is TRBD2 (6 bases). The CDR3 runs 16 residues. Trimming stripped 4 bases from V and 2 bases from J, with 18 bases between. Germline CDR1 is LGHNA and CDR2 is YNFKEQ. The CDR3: CASSPEVGEATYEQYF. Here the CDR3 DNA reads TGTGCCAGCAGCCCAGAGGTAGGGGAGGCTACCTACGAGCAGTACTTC.

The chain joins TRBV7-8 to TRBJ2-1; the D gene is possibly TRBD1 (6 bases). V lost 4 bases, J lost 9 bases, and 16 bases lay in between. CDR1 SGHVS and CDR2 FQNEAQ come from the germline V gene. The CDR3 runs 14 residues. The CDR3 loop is CASSSHGTLGEQFF. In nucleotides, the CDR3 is TGTGCCAGCAGCTCACACGGGACACTGGGTGAGCAGTTCTTC.

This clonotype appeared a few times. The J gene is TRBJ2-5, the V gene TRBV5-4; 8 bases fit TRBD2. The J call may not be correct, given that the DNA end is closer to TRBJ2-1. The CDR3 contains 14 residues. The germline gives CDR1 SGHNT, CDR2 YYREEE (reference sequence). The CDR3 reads CASSLRGGALEQFF. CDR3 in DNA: TGTGCCAGCAGCCTCCGGGGGGGGGCCCTTGAGCAGTTCTTC.

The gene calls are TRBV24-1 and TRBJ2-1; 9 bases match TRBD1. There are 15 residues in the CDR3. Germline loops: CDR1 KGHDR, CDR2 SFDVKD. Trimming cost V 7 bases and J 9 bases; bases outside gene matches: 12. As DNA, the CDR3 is TGTGCCACCAGCTCCGGGACAGGGTGGGCAGGTGAGCAGTTCTTC. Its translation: CATSSGTGWAGEQFF.

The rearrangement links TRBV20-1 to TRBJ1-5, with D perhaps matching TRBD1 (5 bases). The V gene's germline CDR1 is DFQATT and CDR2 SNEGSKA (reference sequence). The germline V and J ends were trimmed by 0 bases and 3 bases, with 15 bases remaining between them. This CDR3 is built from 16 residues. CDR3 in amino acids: CSARDSRGGNNQPQHF. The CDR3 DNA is TGCAGTGCTAGAGATTCGAGGGGAGGAAACAATCAGCCCCAGCATTTT.

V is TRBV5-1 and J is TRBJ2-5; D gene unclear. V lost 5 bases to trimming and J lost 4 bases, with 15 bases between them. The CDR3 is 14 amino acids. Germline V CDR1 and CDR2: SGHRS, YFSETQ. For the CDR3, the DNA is TGCGCCAGCAGGGTTGCGCGCGATAGAGAGACCCAGTACTTC. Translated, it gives CASRVARDRETQYF. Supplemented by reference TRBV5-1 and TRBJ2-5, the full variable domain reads KAGVTQTPRYLIKTRGQQVTLSCSPISGHRSVSWYQQTPGQGLQFLFEYFSETQRNKGNFPGRFSGRQFSNSRSEMNVSTLELGDSALYLCASRVARDRETQYFGPGTRLLVL.

The CDR3 is CASSSPRGLSISGANVLTF. CDR3 in DNA: TGTGCCAGCAGCTCCCCGCGCGGCCTTTCGATCTCTGGGGCCAACGTCCTGACTTTC. The rearrangement joins TRBV7-2 to TRBJ2-6; D ambiguous. Germline-derived CDR1 and CDR2 are SGHTA and FQGNSA. Trimming left V 4 bases short and J 0 bases short, with 19 bases between. This CDR3 spans 19 amino acids.

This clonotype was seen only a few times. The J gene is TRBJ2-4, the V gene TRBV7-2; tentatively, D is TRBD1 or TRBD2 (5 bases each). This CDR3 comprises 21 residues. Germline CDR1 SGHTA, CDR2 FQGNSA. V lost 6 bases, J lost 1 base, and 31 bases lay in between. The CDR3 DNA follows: TGTGCCAGCAGTCACCAACAGTCAGGGACGCATCTTAACTGGGCCAAAAACATTCAGTACTTC. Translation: CASSHQQSGTHLNWAKNIQYF.

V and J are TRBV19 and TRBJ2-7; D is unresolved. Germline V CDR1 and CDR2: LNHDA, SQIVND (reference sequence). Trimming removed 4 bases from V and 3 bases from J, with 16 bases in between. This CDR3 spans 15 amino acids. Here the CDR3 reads CASSTIGGIDYEQYF. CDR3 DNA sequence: TGTGCCAGTAGTACTATCGGCGGTATTGACTACGAGCAGTACTTC.

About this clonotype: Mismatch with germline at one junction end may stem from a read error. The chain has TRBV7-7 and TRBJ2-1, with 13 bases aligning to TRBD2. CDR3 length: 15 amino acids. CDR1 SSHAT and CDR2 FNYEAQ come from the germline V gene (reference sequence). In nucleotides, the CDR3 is TGTGCTAGCAGCGCCGGACTAGCGGGGGACTATGAGCAGTTCTTC. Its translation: CASSAGLAGDYEQFF.

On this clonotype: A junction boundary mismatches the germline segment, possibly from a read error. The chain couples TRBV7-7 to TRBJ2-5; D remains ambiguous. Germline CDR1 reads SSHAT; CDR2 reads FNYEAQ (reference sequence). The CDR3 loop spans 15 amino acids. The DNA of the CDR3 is TGTGCTAGCAGCTTAGTCAGCACTCACGGGGAGACCCAGTACTTC. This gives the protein CASSLVSTHGETQYF.

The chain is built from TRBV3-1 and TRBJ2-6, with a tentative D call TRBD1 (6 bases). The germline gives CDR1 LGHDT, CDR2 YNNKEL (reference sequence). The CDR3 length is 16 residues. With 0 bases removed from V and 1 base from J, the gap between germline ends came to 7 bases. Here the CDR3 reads CASSQEGTSGANVLTF. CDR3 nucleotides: TGTGCCAGCAGCCAAGAGGGGACATCTGGGGCCAACGTCCTGACTTTC.

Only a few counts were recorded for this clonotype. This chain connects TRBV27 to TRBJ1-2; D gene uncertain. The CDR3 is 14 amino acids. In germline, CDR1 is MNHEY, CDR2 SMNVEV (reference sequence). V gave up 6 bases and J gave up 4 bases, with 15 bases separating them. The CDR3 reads CASSHSGPSYGYTF. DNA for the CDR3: TGTGCCAGCAGCCATTCTGGGCCCTCCTATGGCTACACCTTC.

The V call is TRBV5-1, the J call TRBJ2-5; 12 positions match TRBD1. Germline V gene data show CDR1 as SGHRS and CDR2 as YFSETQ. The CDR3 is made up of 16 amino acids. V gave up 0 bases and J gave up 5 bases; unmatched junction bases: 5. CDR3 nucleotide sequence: TGCGCCAGCAGCTTGGCGACGGGACAGGGGGCCGAGACCCAGTACTTC. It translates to CASSLATGQGAETQYF.

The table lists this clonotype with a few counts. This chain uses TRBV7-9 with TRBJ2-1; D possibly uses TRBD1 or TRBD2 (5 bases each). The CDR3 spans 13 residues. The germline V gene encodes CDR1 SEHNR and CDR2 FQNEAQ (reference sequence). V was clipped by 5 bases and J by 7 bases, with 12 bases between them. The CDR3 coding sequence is TGTGCCAGCAGCGAAGTGGGGGAGAATGAGCAGTTCTTC. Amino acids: CASSEVGENEQFF.

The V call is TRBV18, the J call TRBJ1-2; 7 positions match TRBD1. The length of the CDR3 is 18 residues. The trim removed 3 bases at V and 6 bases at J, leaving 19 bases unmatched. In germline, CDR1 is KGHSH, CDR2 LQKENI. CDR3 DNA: TGTGCCAGCTCACCGTACAGTGGCATAGGGGGCGAATGGCATGGCTACACCTTC. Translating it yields CASSPYSGIGGEWHGYTF.